The TCR beta chain described here comes from a study of cytomegalovirus exposure and HLA in healthy donors. Study details: Assignment to the Caucasian-associated ancestry cluster applied to approximately 80% of the approximately 420 genotyped donors. Overall study results and limits: In presence/absence analyses, roughly uniform sequencing depth across donors was assumed. TCR association rates varied by HLA locus in a later analysis, with DRB1 highest and HLA-C lowest.

PCR employed 60 Vbeta and 13 Jbeta primers. The assay was immunoSEQ multiplex PCR, and TCRdb's table has in-frame clones only and misses some. The table lists 90,000 to 120,000 clones, over 75% of them singletons, with approximately 2.1% in the top ten. Trimming pared 4 bases from V and 3 bases from J, leaving 9 bases between. CDR1 and CDR2 (germline): MGHRA, YSYEKL. The CDR3 length is 13 residues. Worth noting for this clone: What it binds is unknown.

The sequence derives from a man aged 25 to 45 in good health and CMV-seronegative. The genes are TRBV4-1 and TRBJ1-2, with D uncertain. The sequencing sample was made of PBMCs. CDR3 protein: CASSPQSDYGYTF. As DNA, the CDR3 is TGCGCCAGCAGCCCTCAATCGGACTATGGCTACACCTTC.